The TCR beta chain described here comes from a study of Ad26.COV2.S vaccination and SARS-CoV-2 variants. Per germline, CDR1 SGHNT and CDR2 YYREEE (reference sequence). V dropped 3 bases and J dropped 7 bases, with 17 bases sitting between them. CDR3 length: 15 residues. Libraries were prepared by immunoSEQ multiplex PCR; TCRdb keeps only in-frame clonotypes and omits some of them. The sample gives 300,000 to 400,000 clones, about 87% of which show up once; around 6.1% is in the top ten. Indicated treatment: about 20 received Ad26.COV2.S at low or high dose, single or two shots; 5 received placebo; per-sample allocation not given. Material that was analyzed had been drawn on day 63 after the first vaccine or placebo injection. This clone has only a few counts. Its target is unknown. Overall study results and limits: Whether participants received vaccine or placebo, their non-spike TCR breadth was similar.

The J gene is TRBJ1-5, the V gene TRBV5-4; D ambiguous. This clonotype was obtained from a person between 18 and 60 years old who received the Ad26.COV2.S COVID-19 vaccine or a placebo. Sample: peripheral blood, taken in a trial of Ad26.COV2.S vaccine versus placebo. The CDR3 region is CASSSSPRREQPQHF. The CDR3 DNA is TGTGCCAGCAGCTCAAGTCCCCGGAGGGAACAGCCCCAGCATTTT. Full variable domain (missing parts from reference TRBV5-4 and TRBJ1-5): ETGVTQSPTHLIKTRGQQVTLRCSSQSGHNTVSWYQQALGQGPQFIFQYYREEENGRGNFPPRFSGLQFPNYSSELNVNALELDDSALYLCASSSSPRREQPQHFGDGTRLSIL.